A single sample gave rise to the 21 T cell receptor beta chains below, sequenced in a study of siplizumab effects on memory and regulatory T cells. The method was immunoSEQ multiplex PCR; TCRdb's version includes in-frame clones alone and lacks a portion of them. The sample shows roughly 26,000 clones, approximately 82% of them seen only once. The sequenced sample was memory CD4+ T cells sorted from blood. The source of these receptors is a human donor in good health.

This clone has only one observation. The V and J genes are TRBV30 and TRBJ1-2; 7 bases agree with TRBD1. CDR1 and CDR2 from the germline V gene are GTSNPN and SVGIG (reference sequence). This CDR3 has 16 amino acids. J was trimmed by 5 bases and V by 2 bases; bases with no gene match: 14. CDR3 coding DNA: TGTGCCTGGAGTAAACAGGGGCCCCAGGGTTCTTATGGCTACACCTTC. Amino acids: CAWSKQGPQGSYGYTF.

This clone was seen a handful of times. V gene TRBV19 combines with J gene TRBJ1-5; a weak D match, TRBD1 (6 bases). The length of the CDR3 is 14 residues. Germline CDR1 LNHDA, CDR2 SQIVND (reference sequence). Trimming stripped 8 bases from V and 0 bases from J, with 11 bases between. The CDR3 reads CASRHRVSNQPQHF. CDR3 sequence (DNA): TGTGCCAGTCGTCACAGGGTTAGCAATCAGCCCCAGCATTTT. The complete variable domain, with remaining parts taken from reference TRBV19 and TRBJ1-5, reads DGGITQSPKYLFRKEGQNVTLSCEQNLNHDAMYWYRQDPGQGLRLIYYSQIVNDFQKGDIAEGYSVSREKKESFPLTVTSAQKNPTAFYLCASRHRVSNQPQHFGDGTRLSIL.

This chain joins TRBV15 and TRBJ1-3; the D is unclear. CDR1 and CDR2 from the germline V gene are LNHNV and YYDKDF (reference sequence). The CDR3 has 17 residues. V was clipped by 5 bases and J by 0 bases, with 17 bases between them. The CDR3 reads CATSAYMGRDSGNTIYF. The CDR3 DNA reads TGTGCCACCAGCGCCTATATGGGGAGGGACTCTGGAAACACCATATATTTT.

CDR3 DNA sequence: TGTGCCAGTAGTCCGGCGGCGGGAGGGCTCGAAGATACGCAGTATTTT. Protein product: CASSPAAGGLEDTQYF. This chain uses TRBV19 with TRBJ2-3; 9 positions agree with TRBD2. There are 16 residues in the CDR3. V gave up 5 bases and J gave up 5 bases; unmatched junction bases: 11. Germline assignment: CDR1 LNHDA and CDR2 SQIVND (reference sequence).

The V and J genes are TRBV19 and TRBJ2-5; tentatively, D is TRBD1 (6 bases). Germline V gene data show CDR1 as LNHDA and CDR2 as SQIVND (reference sequence). The CDR3 totals 15 residues. Trimming took 6 bases from V and 0 from J, leaving 14 bases between them. The CDR3 nucleotides read TGTGCCAGTAGACAAACCGGGACACACCAAGAGACCCAGTACTTC. Protein: CASRQTGTHQETQYF.

The chain joins TRBV19 to TRBJ1-1; tentative D call: TRBD1 (5 bases). Deletions cut 4 bases from V and 3 bases from J, with 18 bases between. CDR3 length: 16 amino acids. CDR1 and CDR2 (germline): LNHDA, SQIVND (reference sequence). Here the CDR3 reads CASSTGRWGGDTEAFF. The CDR3, as DNA: TGTGCCAGTAGTACAGGACGGTGGGGAGGGGACACTGAAGCTTTCTTT. Full variable domain (outside the CDR3, taken from reference TRBV19 and TRBJ1-1): DGGITQSPKYLFRKEGQNVTLSCEQNLNHDAMYWYRQDPGQGLRLIYYSQIVNDFQKGDIAEGYSVSREKKESFPLTVTSAQKNPTAFYLCASSTGRWGGDTEAFFGQGTRLTVV.

The V gene is TRBV7-9, the J gene TRBJ2-6; D is possibly TRBD1 or TRBD2 (5 bases each). Germline assignment: CDR1 SEHNR and CDR2 FQNEAQ (reference sequence). V gave up 11 bases and J gave up 0 bases, with 14 bases separating them. This CDR3 comprises 15 residues. The CDR3 protein is CAGTDVSSGANVLTF. CDR3 nucleotides: TGTGCCGGGACGGATGTTAGCTCTGGGGCCAACGTCCTGACTTTC.

The V call is TRBV27, the J call TRBJ2-7, with TRBD2 matching 7 bases. The CDR3 loop spans 13 amino acids. The junction had 4 bases not matched to a gene; V was cut back by 6 bases and J by 2 bases. The germline CDR1 and CDR2 sequences are MNHEY and SMNVEV (reference sequence). The chain's CDR3 is CASSRGLAYEQYF. CDR3 bases: TGTGCCAGCAGCCGTGGACTAGCCTACGAGCAGTACTTC.

The V gene is TRBV30, the J gene TRBJ1-4, with D unresolved. Germline assignment: CDR1 GTSNPN and CDR2 SVGIG (reference sequence). The CDR3 has 12 residues. Trimming pared 2 bases from V and 10 bases from J, leaving 11 bases between. The CDR3 bases are TGTGCCTGGAGTACCTCGGCGGGAAAACTGTTTTTT. This gives the protein CAWSTSAGKLFF. The whole variable domain, filled in from reference TRBV30 and TRBJ1-4, reads SQTIHQWPATLVQPVGSPLSLECTVEGTSNPNLYWYRQAAGRGLQLLFYSVGIGQISSEVPQNLSASRPQDRQFILSSKKLLLSDSGFYLCAWSTSAGKLFFGSGTQLSVL.

The V gene is TRBV19, the J gene TRBJ2-7; perhaps TRBD1 as D (5 bases). The germline V and J ends were trimmed by 7 bases and 2 bases, with 15 bases remaining between them. The CDR3 is made up of 14 amino acids. CDR1 and CDR2 from the germline V gene are LNHDA and SQIVND (reference sequence). CDR3 nucleotides: TGTGCCAGTACCCCAGACCCAGGGCCCTACGAGCAGTACTTC. It specifies CASTPDPGPYEQYF. Filled out from reference TRBV19 and TRBJ2-7, the complete variable domain reads DGGITQSPKYLFRKEGQNVTLSCEQNLNHDAMYWYRQDPGQGLRLIYYSQIVNDFQKGDIAEGYSVSREKKESFPLTVTSAQKNPTAFYLCASTPDPGPYEQYFGPGTRLTVT.

The V call is TRBV19, the J call TRBJ2-5; 13 bases map to TRBD2. The CDR3 length is 19 residues. CDR1 and CDR2 from the germline V gene are LNHDA and SQIVND (reference sequence). Unmatched junction bases numbered 13, after V lost 1 base and J lost 5 bases. DNA of the CDR3: TGTGCCAGTAGTATAGCGAAAGATCCGGGACTAGCGGGAAGGGAGACCCAGTACTTC. Translated, it gives CASSIAKDPGLAGRETQYF.

The chain combines TRBV28 with TRBJ1-1; a possible D gene is TRBD1 (5 bases). The CDR3 consists of 11 residues. Germline V gives CDR1 MDHEN, CDR2 SYDVKM. This chain's CDR3 is CASEGSTEAFF. In DNA form, the CDR3 reads TGTGCTAGCGAGGGGAGCACTGAAGCTTTCTTT.

Here the CDR3 reads CASSIKADRYGYTF. The CDR3 coding sequence is TGTGCCAGTAGTATAAAGGCAGACCGATATGGCTACACCTTC. The V and J genes are TRBV19 and TRBJ1-2; D uncertain. CDR3 length: 14 residues. CDR1 and CDR2 from the germline V gene are LNHDA and SQIVND (reference sequence). Between the trimmed V and J ends, which lost 2 bases and 5 bases, there was a span of 12 bases.

This clone is a singleton in its sample. In DNA, the CDR3 is TGTGCCAGCAGTGTAGGTACCGAGCAGTACTTC. Encoded protein: CASSVGTEQYF. V usage is TRBV6-5 and J usage is TRBJ2-7; D unclear. The germline CDR1 and CDR2 sequences are MNHEY and SVGAGI. V lost 5 bases, J lost 6 bases, and 8 bases lay in between. The CDR3 sequence is 11 residues long.

A note on this clone: The germline gene is not matched at one end of the junction; a read error may be the cause. V gene TRBV5-4 combines with J gene TRBJ2-7; 9 nucleotides match TRBD1. Germline lookup yields CDR1 SGHNT and CDR2 YYREEE (reference sequence). The CDR3 has 14 residues. The chain's CDR3 is CASSWGDRATGAFF. In nucleotides, the CDR3 is TGTGCCAGCAGCTGGGGGGACAGGGCAACCGGAGCCTTCTTC.

The gene calls are TRBV18 and TRBJ2-5, with TRBD2 matching over 13 bases. From germline, CDR1 is KGHSH and CDR2 LQKENI. After removal of 5 bases from V and 5 bases from J, the junction contained 5 bases not matched to a gene. The CDR3 sequence is 15 residues long. The DNA of the CDR3 is TGTGCCAGCTCATCTGGACTAGCGGGAGCGGAGACCCAGTACTTC. Its translation is CASSSGLAGAETQYF.

This chain joins TRBV15 and TRBJ2-3, with no clear D. V lost 0 bases and J 2 bases, leaving 3 bases between the germline ends. CDR1 and CDR2 (germline): LNHNV, YYDKDF (reference sequence). The CDR3 loop spans 13 amino acids. In DNA form, the CDR3 reads TGTGCCACCAGCAGAGATGTCACAGATACGCAGTATTTT. Its protein is CATSRDVTDTQYF.

The chain carries TRBV4-1 and TRBJ1-2; D might be TRBD1 (5 bases). CDR1 MGHRA and CDR2 YSYEKL come from the germline V gene. V lost 0 bases and J lost 4, with 12 bases in between. CDR3 size: 15 residues. CDR3 residues: CASSQDQGAIYGYTF. For the CDR3, the DNA is TGCGCCAGCAGCCAAGATCAGGGAGCAATCTATGGCTACACCTTC.

This clone was found once. The chain recombines TRBV2 with TRBJ1-5; D is uncertain. The germline V gene has CDR1 SNHLY and CDR2 FYNNEI. Trimming removed 7 bases from V and 1 base from J, with 11 bases in between. The CDR3 spans 14 residues. In nucleotides, the CDR3 is TGTGCCAGCAAAGAAAGGCAAAGCAATCAGCCCCAGCATTTT. Protein sequence: CASKERQSNQPQHF.

This chain uses TRBV5-1 with TRBJ1-4, with 7 bases matching TRBD1. V dropped 3 bases and J dropped 5; count of bases not matched to a gene: 1. Germline V gene sequence: CDR1 SGHRS, CDR2 YFSETQ. The CDR3 is 13 residues long. Written as DNA, the CDR3 is TGCGCCAGCAGCTCACAGGGGAATGAAAAACTGTTTTTT. It encodes CASSSQGNEKLFF.

This chain uses TRBV11-3 with TRBJ2-7; perhaps TRBD1 as D (6 bases). The germline V gene encodes CDR1 SGHNT and CDR2 YENEEA. This CDR3 contains 12 residues. V dropped 4 bases and J dropped 6 bases, with 10 bases sitting between them. The CDR3: CASSSGQIEQYF. Here the CDR3 DNA reads TGTGCCAGCAGCTCAGGACAGATCGAGCAGTACTTC.